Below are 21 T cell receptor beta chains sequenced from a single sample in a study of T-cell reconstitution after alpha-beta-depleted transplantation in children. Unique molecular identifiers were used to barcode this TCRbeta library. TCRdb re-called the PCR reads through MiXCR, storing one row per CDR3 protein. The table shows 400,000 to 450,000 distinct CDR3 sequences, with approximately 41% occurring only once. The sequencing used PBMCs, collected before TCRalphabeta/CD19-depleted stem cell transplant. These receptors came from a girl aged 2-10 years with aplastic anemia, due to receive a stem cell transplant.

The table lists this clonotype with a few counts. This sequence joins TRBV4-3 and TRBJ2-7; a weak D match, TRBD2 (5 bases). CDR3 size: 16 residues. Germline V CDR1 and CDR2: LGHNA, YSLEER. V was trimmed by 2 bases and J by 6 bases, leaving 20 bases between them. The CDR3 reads CASSQLVEGSRSEQYF. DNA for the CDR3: TGCGCCAGCAGCCAACTCGTCGAGGGTTCAAGGAGCGAGCAGTACTTC.

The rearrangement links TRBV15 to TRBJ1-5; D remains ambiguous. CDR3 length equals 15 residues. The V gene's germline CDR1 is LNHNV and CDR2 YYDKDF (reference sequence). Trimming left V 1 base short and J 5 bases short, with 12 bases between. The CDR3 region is CATSRVPKSDQPQHF. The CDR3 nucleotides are TGTGCCACCAGCAGAGTGCCCAAATCTGATCAGCCCCAGCATTTT.

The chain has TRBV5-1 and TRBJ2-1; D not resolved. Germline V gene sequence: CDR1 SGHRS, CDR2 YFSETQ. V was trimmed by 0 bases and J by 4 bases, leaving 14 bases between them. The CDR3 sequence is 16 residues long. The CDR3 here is CASSLGSSHGYNEQFF. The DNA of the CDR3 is TGCGCCAGCAGCTTGGGTTCCAGCCACGGATACAATGAGCAGTTCTTC.

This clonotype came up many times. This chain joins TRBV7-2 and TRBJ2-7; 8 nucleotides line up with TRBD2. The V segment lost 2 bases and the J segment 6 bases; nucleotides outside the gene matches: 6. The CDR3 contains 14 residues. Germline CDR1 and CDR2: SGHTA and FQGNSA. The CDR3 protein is CASSLQAGAGEQYF. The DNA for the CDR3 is TGTGCCAGCAGCTTACAAGCGGGAGCGGGCGAGCAGTACTTC.

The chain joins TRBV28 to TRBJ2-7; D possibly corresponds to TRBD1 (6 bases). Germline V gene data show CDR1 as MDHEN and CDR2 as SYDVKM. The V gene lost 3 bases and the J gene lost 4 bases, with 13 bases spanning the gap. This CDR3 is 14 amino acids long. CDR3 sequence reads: CASSLGTPQYEQYF. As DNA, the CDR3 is TGTGCCAGCAGTTTGGGGACACCTCAATACGAGCAGTACTTC. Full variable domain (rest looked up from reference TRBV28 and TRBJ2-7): DVKVTQSSRYLVKRTGEKVFLECVQDMDHENMFWYRQDPGLGLRLIYFSYDVKMKEKGDIPEGYSVSREKKERFSLILESASTNQTSMYLCASSLGTPQYEQYFGPGTRLTVT.

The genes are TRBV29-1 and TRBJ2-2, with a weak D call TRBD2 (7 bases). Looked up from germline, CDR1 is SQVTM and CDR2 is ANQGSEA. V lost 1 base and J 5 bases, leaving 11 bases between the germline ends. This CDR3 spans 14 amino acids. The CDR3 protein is CSVEGGGGTGELFF. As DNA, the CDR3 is TGCAGCGTTGAAGGGGGAGGGGGAACCGGGGAGCTGTTTTTT.

CDR3 coding DNA: TGTGCCAGCATGTTGAATAACTACGAGCAGTACTTC. It specifies CASMLNNYEQYF. The gene calls are TRBV28 and TRBJ2-7; D remains unclear. CDR3 length equals 12 residues. V lost 7 bases to trimming and J lost 3 bases, with 10 bases between them. The germline gives CDR1 MDHEN, CDR2 SYDVKM.

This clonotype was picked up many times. CDR3 bases: TGCAGTGCTAGAGTGCTAGCCCAGACGCAGTATTTT. Amino acid sequence: CSARVLAQTQYF. This chain uses TRBV20-1 with TRBJ2-3, with D tentatively TRBD2 (5 bases). There are 12 residues in the CDR3. Germline CDR1 and CDR2: DFQATT and SNEGSKA (reference sequence). Trimming stripped 1 base from V and 9 bases from J, with 11 bases between.

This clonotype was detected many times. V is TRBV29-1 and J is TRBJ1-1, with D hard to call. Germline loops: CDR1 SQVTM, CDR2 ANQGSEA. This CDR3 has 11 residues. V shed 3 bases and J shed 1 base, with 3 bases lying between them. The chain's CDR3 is CSVDSNTEAFF. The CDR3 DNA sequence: TGCAGCGTTGACTCGAACACTGAAGCTTTCTTT. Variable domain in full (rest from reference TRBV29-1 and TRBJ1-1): SAVISQKPSRDICQRGTSLTIQCQVDSQVTMMFWYRQQPGQSLTLIATANQGSEATYESGFVIDKFPISRPNLTFSTLTVSNMSPEDSSIYLCSVDSNTEAFFGQGTRLTVV.

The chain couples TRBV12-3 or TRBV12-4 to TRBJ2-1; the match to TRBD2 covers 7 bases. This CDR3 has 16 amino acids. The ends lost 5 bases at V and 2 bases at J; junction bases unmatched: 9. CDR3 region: CASSPGAGVTYNEQFF. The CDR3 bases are TGTGCCAGCAGTCCAGGCGCGGGAGTAACCTACAATGAGCAGTTCTTC.

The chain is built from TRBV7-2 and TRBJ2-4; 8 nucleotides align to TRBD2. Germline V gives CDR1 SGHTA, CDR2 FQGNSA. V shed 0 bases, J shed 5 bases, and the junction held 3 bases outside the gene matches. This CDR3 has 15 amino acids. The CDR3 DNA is TGTGCCAGCAGCTTAGCCCGGACTAGCCAAAACATTCAGTACTTC. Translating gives CASSLARTSQNIQYF.

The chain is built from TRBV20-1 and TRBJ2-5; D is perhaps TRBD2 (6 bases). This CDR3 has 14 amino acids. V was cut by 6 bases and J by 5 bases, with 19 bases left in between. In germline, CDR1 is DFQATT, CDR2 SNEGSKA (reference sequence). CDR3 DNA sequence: TGCAGTGCCCCCCTAACGGGAGTTGGGGAGACCCAGTACTTC. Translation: CSAPLTGVGETQYF.

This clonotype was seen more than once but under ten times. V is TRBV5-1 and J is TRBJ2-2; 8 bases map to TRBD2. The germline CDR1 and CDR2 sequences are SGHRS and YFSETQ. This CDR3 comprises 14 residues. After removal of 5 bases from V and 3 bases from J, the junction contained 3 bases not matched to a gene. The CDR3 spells CASSLLADTGELFF. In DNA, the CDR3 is TGCGCCAGCAGTCTACTAGCGGACACCGGGGAGCTGTTTTTT.

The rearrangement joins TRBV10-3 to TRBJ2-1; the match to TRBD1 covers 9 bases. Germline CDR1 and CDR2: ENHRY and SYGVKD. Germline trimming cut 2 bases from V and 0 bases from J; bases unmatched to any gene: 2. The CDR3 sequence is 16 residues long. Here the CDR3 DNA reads TGTGCCATCAGTGAGGGGACAGGGAGCTCCTACAATGAGCAGTTCTTC. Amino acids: CAISEGTGSSYNEQFF.

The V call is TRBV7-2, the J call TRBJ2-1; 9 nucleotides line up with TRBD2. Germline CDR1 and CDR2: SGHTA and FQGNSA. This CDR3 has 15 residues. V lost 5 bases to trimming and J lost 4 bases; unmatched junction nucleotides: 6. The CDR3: CASSISGGNYNEQFF. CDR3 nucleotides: TGTGCCAGCAGCATAAGCGGGGGGAATTACAATGAGCAGTTCTTC. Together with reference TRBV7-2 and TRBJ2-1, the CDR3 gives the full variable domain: GAGVSQSPSNKVTEKGKDVELRCDPISGHTALYWYRQSLGQGLEFLIYFQGNSAPDKSGLPSDRFSAERTGGSVSTLTIQRTQQEDSAVYLCASSISGGNYNEQFFGPGTRLTVL.

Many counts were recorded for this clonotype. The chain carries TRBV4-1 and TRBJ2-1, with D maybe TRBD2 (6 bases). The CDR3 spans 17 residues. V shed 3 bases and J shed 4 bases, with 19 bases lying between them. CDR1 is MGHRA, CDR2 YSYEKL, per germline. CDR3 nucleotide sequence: TGCGCCAGCAGCCAGCTGAGACTAGTTCGGGGTTACAATGAGCAGTTCTTC. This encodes CASSQLRLVRGYNEQFF.

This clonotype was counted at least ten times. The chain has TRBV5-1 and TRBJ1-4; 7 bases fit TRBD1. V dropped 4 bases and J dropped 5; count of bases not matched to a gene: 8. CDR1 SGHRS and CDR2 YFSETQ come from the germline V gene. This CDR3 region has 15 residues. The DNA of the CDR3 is TGCGCCAGCAGCCCACAGGGGCCGGGGAATGAAAAACTGTTTTTT. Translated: CASSPQGPGNEKLFF.

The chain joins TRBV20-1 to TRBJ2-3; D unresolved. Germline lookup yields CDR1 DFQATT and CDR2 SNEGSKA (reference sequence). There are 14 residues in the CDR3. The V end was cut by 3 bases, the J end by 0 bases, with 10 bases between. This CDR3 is CSASPAASTDTQYF. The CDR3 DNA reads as TGCAGTGCTAGCCCAGCCGCCAGCACAGATACGCAGTATTTT.

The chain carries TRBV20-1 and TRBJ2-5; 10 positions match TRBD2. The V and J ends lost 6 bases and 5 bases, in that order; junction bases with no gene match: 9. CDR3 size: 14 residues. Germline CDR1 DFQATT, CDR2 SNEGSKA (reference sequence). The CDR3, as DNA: TGCAGTGCAACCGGACTAGCGGTCGGGGAGACCCAGTACTTC. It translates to CSATGLAVGETQYF.

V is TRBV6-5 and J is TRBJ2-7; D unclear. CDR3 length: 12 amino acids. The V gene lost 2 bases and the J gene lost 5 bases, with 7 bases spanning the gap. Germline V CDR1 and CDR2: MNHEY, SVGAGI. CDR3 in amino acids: CASSYDRDEQYF. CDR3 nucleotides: TGTGCCAGCAGTTACGATAGGGACGAGCAGTACTTC.

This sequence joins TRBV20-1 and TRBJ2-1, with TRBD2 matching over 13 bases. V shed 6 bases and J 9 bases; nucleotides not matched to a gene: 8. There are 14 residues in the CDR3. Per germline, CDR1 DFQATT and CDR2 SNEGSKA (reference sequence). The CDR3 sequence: CSARGLAGRGEQFF. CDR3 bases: TGCAGTGCCAGGGGACTAGCGGGAAGGGGTGAGCAGTTCTTC.